These 14 T cell receptor beta chains were sequenced from one sample in a study of shared clonotypes between healthy human individuals. The method was immunoSEQ multiplex PCR; TCRdb's version includes in-frame clones alone and lacks a portion of them. Of about 2.5 million clones listed, approximately 90% were seen once; the top ten hold roughly 0.34%. Sequencing input: naive CD4+ T cells from PBMCs. Subset denoted: CD45RA+ positively selected. These receptor sequences come from a man younger than 35 in good health. Some clones in this sample may be carry-over from other donors' samples.

V and J are TRBV11-2 and TRBJ1-5; D unresolved. Trimming took off 1 base at V and 7 bases at J, with 14 bases between the two ends. Germline CDR1 and CDR2: SGHAT and FQNNGV. The CDR3 runs 15 residues. This CDR3 is CASSLGPERIQPQHF. CDR3 nucleotides: TGTGCCAGCAGCTTAGGTCCGGAACGTATCCAGCCCCAGCATTTT.

This clone has a handful of counts. The sample holds other DNA sequences that translate to the same CDR3. The chain recombines TRBV9 with TRBJ2-1, with TRBD1 matching 10 bases. With 2 bases clipped from V and 7 bases from J, the junction kept 3 bases outside the gene matches. The CDR3 is made up of 14 amino acids. Germline CDR1 SGDLS, CDR2 YYNGEE. The CDR3, as DNA: TGTGCCAGCAGCGTGGGACAGGGGAGGAATGAGCAGTTCTTC. Translating gives CASSVGQGRNEQFF.

V is TRBV5-1 and J is TRBJ1-2; D not resolved. The CDR3 spans 13 residues. The V end lost 0 bases, the J end lost 8 bases, and 11 bases lay between the germline ends. CDR1 and CDR2 (germline): SGHRS, YFSETQ. The DNA of the CDR3 is TGCGCCAGCAGCTTGGTTATGGAAGGGGGCTACACCTTC. This sequence encodes CASSLVMEGGYTF.

The chain uses TRBV7-2 and TRBJ2-5, with D perhaps matching TRBD1 (5 bases). Germline V CDR1 and CDR2: SGHTA, FQGNSA. V lost 7 bases and J lost 1, with 19 bases in between. This CDR3 has 16 amino acids. The CDR3 bases are TGTGCCAGCATCCCAAGGGGTTTTAGCTCCCAAGAGACCCAGTACTTC. This translates into CASIPRGFSSQETQYF.

The CDR3 is CASSRNRAPNYGYTF. CDR3 sequence (DNA): TGTGCCAGCAGCCGGAACAGGGCCCCTAACTATGGCTACACCTTC. This chain links TRBV27 with TRBJ1-2, with D tentatively TRBD1 (6 bases). The CDR3 consists of 15 residues. V was cut by 6 bases and J by 0 bases, with 14 bases left in between. CDR1 and CDR2 from the germline V gene are MNHEY and SMNVEV (reference sequence).

The rearrangement links TRBV25-1 to TRBJ2-7, with 8 bases aligning to TRBD1. CDR1 is MGHDK, CDR2 SYGVNS, per germline. Germline trimming cut 7 bases from V and 4 bases from J; bases unmatched to any gene: 9. The CDR3 spans 14 residues. DNA of the CDR3: TGTGCCAGCACCCCAGACAGGGGAAGGTACGAGCAGTACTTC. Translated: CASTPDRGRYEQYF.

The gene calls are TRBV6-1 and TRBJ2-7, with TRBD2 identical over 7 bases. Germline V gene sequence: CDR1 MNHNS, CDR2 SASEGT. CDR3 length equals 15 residues. V gave up 0 bases and J gave up 2 bases; unmatched junction bases: 4. The CDR3 loop is CASSEAGTIPYEQYF. Written as DNA, the CDR3 is TGTGCCAGCAGTGAAGCCGGGACTATCCCCTACGAGCAGTACTTC.

This chain links TRBV29-1 with TRBJ2-5, with 7 positions matching TRBD2. CDR1 and CDR2 (germline): SQVTM, ANQGSEA. V lost 4 bases, J lost 5 bases, and 7 bases stayed unmatched. The CDR3 consists of 13 residues. CDR3 nucleotides: TGCAGCGTTGCCAGCGGGATGGGGGAGACCCAGTACTTC. Its translation: CSVASGMGETQYF.

The chain joins TRBV7-2 to TRBJ2-1; D is uncertain. The V gene lost 0 bases and the J gene lost 2 bases, with 8 bases spanning the gap. The CDR3 has 15 residues. In germline, CDR1 is SGHTA, CDR2 FQGNSA. CDR3 sequence reads: CASSLAGTPYNEQFF. CDR3 DNA sequence: TGTGCCAGCAGCTTAGCGGGAACCCCCTACAATGAGCAGTTCTTC.

The chain recombines TRBV7-3 with TRBJ2-1, with TRBD2 as a possible D gene (6 bases). This CDR3 comprises 16 residues. The germline gives CDR1 SGHTA, CDR2 FQGTGA. Trimming took 2 bases from V and 7 from J, leaving 18 bases between them. The CDR3 loop is CASSLGAAGPRNEQFF. The DNA of the CDR3 is TGTGCCAGCAGCTTAGGGGCAGCGGGTCCGAGGAATGAGCAGTTCTTC.

V usage is TRBV11-2 and J usage is TRBJ1-2; D unclear. The CDR3 consists of 13 residues. Germline CDR1 SGHAT, CDR2 FQNNGV. Trimming cost V 3 bases and J 8 bases, with 13 bases left between them. The CDR3 region has the DNA TGTGCCAGCAGCTTTGCGAGGATGGGGGGCTACACCTTC. As protein: CASSFARMGGYTF.

The chain recombines TRBV5-4 with TRBJ1-1; 8 positions match TRBD1. Unmatched junction bases numbered 6, after V lost 3 bases and J lost 2 bases. The CDR3 loop spans 15 amino acids. The germline V gene has CDR1 SGHNT and CDR2 YYREEE (reference sequence). The CDR3 DNA sequence: TGTGCCAGCAGCTGGACAGGGCAGAGTAACACTGAAGCTTTCTTT. Protein sequence: CASSWTGQSNTEAFF.

The chain uses TRBV5-1 and TRBJ2-2; 7 positions match TRBD1. With V trimmed by 4 bases and J by 9 bases, 12 bases remained unmatched. The CDR3 consists of 15 residues. Germline V gene sequence: CDR1 SGHRS, CDR2 YFSETQ. CDR3 DNA sequence: TGCGCCAGCAGCCCGGACAGGTTCTCGGGCAGGGAGCTGTTTTTT. Protein product: CASSPDRFSGRELFF.

The V and J genes are TRBV7-9 and TRBJ2-7, with a tentative D call TRBD2 (5 bases). V was shortened by 5 bases and J by 7 bases, with 24 bases between the two germline ends. CDR3 length equals 16 residues. CDR1 is SEHNR and CDR2 is FQNEAQ in the germline V gene (reference sequence). This chain's CDR3 is CASSRPKGQGPGEQYF. CDR3 nucleotide sequence: TGTGCCAGCAGCCGCCCCAAGGGCCAAGGCCCGGGGGAGCAGTACTTC.